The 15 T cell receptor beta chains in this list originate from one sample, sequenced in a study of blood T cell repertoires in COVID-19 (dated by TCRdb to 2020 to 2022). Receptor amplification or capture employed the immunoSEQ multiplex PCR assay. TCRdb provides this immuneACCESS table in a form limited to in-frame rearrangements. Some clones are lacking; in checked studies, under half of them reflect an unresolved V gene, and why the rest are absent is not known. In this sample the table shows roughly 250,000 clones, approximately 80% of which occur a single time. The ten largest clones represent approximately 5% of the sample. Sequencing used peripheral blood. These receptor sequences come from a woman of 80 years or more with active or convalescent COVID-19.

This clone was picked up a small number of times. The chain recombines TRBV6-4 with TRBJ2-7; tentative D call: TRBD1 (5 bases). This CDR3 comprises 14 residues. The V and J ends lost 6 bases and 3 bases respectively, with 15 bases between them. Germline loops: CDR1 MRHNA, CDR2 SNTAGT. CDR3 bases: TGTGCCAGCAGCGACGAGCGACAGATCTACGAGCAGTACTTC. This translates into CASSDERQIYEQYF.

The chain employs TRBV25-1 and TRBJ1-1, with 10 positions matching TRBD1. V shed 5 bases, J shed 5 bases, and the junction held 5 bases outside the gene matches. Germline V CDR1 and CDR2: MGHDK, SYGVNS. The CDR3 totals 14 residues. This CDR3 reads CASSPTGGATEAFF. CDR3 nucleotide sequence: TGTGCCAGCAGTCCGACAGGGGGCGCAACTGAAGCTTTCTTT.

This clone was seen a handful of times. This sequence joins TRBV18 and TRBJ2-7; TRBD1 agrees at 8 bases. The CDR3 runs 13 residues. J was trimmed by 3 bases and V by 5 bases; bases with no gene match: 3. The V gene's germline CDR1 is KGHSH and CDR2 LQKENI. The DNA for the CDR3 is TGTGCCAGCTCAGCGGGACAGGACTACGAGCAGTACTTC. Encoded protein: CASSAGQDYEQYF.

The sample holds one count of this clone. The CDR3 reads CATSDISEETQYF. The CDR3 DNA follows: TGTGCCACCAGTGATATTAGTGAAGAGACCCAGTACTTC. The chain couples TRBV24-1 to TRBJ2-5; no clear D gene. CDR1 and CDR2 from the germline V gene are KGHDR and SFDVKD. This CDR3 has 13 amino acids. Trimming shortened V by 3 bases and J by 3 bases, and 7 bases separated the two germline ends.

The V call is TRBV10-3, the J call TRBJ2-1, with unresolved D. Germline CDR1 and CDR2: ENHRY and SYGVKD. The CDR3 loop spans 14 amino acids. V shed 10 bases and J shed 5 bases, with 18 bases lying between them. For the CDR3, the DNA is TGTGCCACCCGACCCCCCGACACGAACAATGAGCAGTTCTTC. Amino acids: CATRPPDTNNEQFF.

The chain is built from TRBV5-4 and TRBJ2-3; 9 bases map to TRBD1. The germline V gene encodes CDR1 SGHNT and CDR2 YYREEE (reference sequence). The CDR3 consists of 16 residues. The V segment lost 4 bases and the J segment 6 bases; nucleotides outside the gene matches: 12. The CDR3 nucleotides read TGTGCCAGCAGCCCCGGGACAGGGAATAGTGTGGATACGCAGTATTTT. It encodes CASSPGTGNSVDTQYF. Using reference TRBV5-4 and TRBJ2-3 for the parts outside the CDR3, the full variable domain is ETGVTQSPTHLIKTRGQQVTLRCSSQSGHNTVSWYQQALGQGPQFIFQYYREEENGRGNFPPRFSGLQFPNYSSELNVNALELDDSALYLCASSPGTGNSVDTQYFGPGTRLTVL.

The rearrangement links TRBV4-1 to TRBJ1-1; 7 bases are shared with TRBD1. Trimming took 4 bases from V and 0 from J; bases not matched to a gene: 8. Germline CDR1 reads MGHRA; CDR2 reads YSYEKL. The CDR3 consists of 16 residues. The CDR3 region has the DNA TGCGCCAGCAGCCTATCCCCGACAGGGATGAACACTGAAGCTTTCTTT. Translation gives CASSLSPTGMNTEAFF.

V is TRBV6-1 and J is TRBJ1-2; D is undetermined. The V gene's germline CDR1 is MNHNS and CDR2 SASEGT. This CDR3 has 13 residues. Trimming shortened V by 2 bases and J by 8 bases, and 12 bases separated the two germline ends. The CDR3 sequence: CASSEYPGGGYTF. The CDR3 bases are TGTGCCAGCAGTGAATATCCGGGTGGAGGCTACACCTTC.

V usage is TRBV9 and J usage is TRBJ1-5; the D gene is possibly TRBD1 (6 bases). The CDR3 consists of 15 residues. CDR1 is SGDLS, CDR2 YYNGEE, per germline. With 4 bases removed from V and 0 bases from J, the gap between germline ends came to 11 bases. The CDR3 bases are TGTGCCAGCAGCTCGACAGGATATAGCAATCAGCCCCAGCATTTT. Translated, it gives CASSSTGYSNQPQHF.

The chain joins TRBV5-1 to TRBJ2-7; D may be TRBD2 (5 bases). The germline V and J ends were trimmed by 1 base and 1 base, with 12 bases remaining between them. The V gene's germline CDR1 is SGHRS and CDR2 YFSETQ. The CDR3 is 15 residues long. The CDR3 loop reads CASSLTGIGSYEQYF. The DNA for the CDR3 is TGCGCCAGCAGCTTGACGGGAATAGGGTCCTACGAGCAGTACTTC.

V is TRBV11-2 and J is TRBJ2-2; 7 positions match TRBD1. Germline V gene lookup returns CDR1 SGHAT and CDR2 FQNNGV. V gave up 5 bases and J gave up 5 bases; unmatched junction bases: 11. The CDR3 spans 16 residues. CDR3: CASSDRDRSRTGELFF. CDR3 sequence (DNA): TGTGCCAGCAGCGACCGGGACAGAAGTCGGACCGGGGAGCTGTTTTTT.

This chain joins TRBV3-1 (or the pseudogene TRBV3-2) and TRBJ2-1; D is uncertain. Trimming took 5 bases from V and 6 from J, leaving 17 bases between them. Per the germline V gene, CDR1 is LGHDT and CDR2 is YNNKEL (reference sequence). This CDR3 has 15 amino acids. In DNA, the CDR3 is TGTGCCAGCAGCTACCTAAGCATTTCCGGCAATGAGCAGTTCTTC. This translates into CASSYLSISGNEQFF.

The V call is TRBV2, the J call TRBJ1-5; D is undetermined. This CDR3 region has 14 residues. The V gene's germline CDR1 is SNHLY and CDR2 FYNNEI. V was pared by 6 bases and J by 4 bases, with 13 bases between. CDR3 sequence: CASRTTEPNQPQHF. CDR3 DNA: TGTGCCAGCAGGACGACTGAACCTAATCAGCCCCAGCATTTT.

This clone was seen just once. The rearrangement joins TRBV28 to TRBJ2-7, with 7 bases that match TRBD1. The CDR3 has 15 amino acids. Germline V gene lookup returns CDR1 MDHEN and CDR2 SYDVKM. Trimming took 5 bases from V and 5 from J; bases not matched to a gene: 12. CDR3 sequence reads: CASSRVDRVFNEQYF. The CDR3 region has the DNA TGTGCCAGCAGTCGAGTCGACAGGGTCTTCAACGAGCAGTACTTC.

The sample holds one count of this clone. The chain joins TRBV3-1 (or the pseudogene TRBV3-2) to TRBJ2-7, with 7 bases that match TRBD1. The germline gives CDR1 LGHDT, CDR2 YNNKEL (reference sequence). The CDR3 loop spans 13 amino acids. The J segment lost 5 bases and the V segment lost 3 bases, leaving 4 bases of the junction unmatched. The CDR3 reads CASSHLDRNEQYF. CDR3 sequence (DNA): TGTGCCAGCAGCCACCTGGACAGGAACGAGCAGTACTTC.